This TCR beta chain was captured by sequencing in a study of T cells in Graves' hyperthyroidism and ophthalmopathy. General study points: The model anticipated ophthalmopathy a median about 7 months pre-onset. Blood shared most expanded thyroid clonotypes above 0.001.

Amplification of TCR beta CDR3 regions used RNA as the template. Primed by the HTBI set, a first-round RT-PCR was run on the TCR CDR3. TCRdb reprocessed the multiplex PCR reads with MiXCR, giving one entry per CDR3 protein. Of about 660,000 distinct CDR3 sequences in the sample, roughly 45% were seen once. Diagnoses were made from clinical symptoms, serum measures (thyroxine and TRAb), thyroid ultrasound and orbital computed tomography. Worth noting for this clonotype: The antigen remains unidentified.

The germline gives CDR1 ENHRY, CDR2 SYGVKD. V was cut by 11 bases and J by 4 bases, with 26 bases left in between. The CDR3 runs to 16 residues. This receptor was identified in an adult man with Graves' disease, either hyperthyroidism or ophthalmopathy (not recorded which). Sample: peripheral blood or thyroid tissue (not recorded which). This chain uses TRBV10-3 with TRBJ1-1, with D possibly matching TRBD1 (6 bases). CDR3 DNA: TGTGCCTGGACCTACCTTGGGGGGGCCTATGTCACTGAAGCTTTCTTT. Its translation is CAWTYLGGAYVTEAFF.